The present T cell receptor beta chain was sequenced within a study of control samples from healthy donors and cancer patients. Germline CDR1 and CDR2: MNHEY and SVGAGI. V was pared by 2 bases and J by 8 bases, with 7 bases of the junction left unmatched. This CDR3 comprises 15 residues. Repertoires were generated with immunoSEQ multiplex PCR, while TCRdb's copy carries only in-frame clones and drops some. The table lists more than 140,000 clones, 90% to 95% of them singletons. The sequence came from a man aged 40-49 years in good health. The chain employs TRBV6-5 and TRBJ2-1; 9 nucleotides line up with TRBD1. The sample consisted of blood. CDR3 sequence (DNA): TGTGCCAGCAGTTACAGGGGACAGGGTATCGATGAGCAGTTCTTC. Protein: CASSYRGQGIDEQFF.